The following is a T cell receptor beta chain sequence with its context. The antigen is not known. From germline, CDR1 is MDHEN and CDR2 SYDVKM. This CDR3 has 12 amino acids. V was trimmed by 2 bases and J by 6 bases, leaving 5 bases between them. Amplification used 52 TRBV primers and 13 TRBJ primers. Sequencing was performed with immunoSEQ multiplex PCR; in TCRdb, only in-frame clones are kept and a portion is missing. The data contain just over 20,000 clones, more than 85% of them seen just once; the ten biggest clones take up about 3.8%. The sample is drawn from a study of regulatory T cells. Broader study findings: Patient repertoires had restricted TRB V-J pairs and skewed V and J usage, most in Tregs. Control CD8+ cells showed a nonsignificant trend toward higher Shannon entropy than patient CD8+ cells.

Patients, 2 to 39 years old, had expanded memory T-cell proportions. The chain is built from TRBV28 and TRBJ2-1; D is uncertain. This TCR was recovered from a child aged 2-15 years with CD3G deficiency. The source material was CD8+ T cells sorted from blood. The CDR3 DNA reads as TGTGCCAGCAGTTTAGACTTCAATGAGCAGTTCTTC. Protein product: CASSLDFNEQFF.